Listed below are T cell receptor beta chains from one sample, sequenced in a study of cytomegalovirus exposure and HLA in healthy donors. Assay used: immunoSEQ multiplex PCR; TCRdb lists only in-frame clones, some missing. This repertoire shows over 150,000 clones, around 80% found once; its top ten account for about 1.6%. Sequencing was performed on PBMCs. The receptors derive from a girl aged 5-17 years in good health and CMV-seropositive. Each CDR3 is given with its conserved first and last residue. D genes are given only for firm matches. Where a row states a size, it is once, few, many or the class of an expanded clone; other rows omit it.

TRBJ2-3 TRBV9 few 14 - TGTGCCAGCAGCGTAGATGGAGGGTTGGGAACGCAGTATTTT CASSVDGGLGTQYF
TRBJ2-7 TRBV2 - 17 - TGTGCCAGCAGAAAAGATTGGGGGCTAGCCAGATATTACGAGCAGTACTTC CASRKDWGLARYYEQYF
TRBJ2-7 TRBV6-6 - 15 TRBD2 TGTGCCAGCAGTTACTCCCCTAGCGGGGGTGGGGAGCAGTACTTC CASSYSPSGGGEQYF
TRBJ2-3 TRBV5-6 once 15 - TGTGCCAGCAGCTTGGAGTGGGGAGCAGGCGATACGCAGTATTTT CASSLEWGAGDTQYF
TRBJ1-1 TRBV23-1 - 14 - TGCGCCAATCCGGGAACAGAAGTGGGTACTGAAGCTTTCTTT CANPGTEVGTEAFF
TRBJ2-7 TRBV9 - 12 - TGTGCCAGCAACTATCAAGGCGGCGAGCAGTACTTC CASNYQGGEQYF
TRBJ1-1 TRBV7-2 once 12 - TGTGCCAGCAGCTCCGCGTCCGCTGAAGCTTTCTTT CASSSASAEAFF
TRBJ1-1 TRBV6-5 - 13 - TGTGCCAGCAAAAAGGGGGTTGGCACTGAAGCTTTCTTT CASKKGVGTEAFF
TRBJ2-1 TRBV6-6 - 12 TRBD1 TGTGCCGGAGGACAGGGTCGTCATGAGCAGTTCTTC CAGGQGRHEQFF
TRBJ1-4 TRBV2 - 11 - TGTGCCAGCGGAACCGACATTTTCCTGTTTTTT CASGTDIFLFF
TRBJ1-3 TRBV9 few 13 - TGTGCCAGCAGCGTAGACGGGGAGGACACCATATATTTT CASSVDGEDTIYF
TRBJ2-5 TRBV2 once 14 TRBD2 TGTGCCAGCAAGGCGGGAGGGTGGCAAGAGACCCAGTACTTC CASKAGGWQETQYF